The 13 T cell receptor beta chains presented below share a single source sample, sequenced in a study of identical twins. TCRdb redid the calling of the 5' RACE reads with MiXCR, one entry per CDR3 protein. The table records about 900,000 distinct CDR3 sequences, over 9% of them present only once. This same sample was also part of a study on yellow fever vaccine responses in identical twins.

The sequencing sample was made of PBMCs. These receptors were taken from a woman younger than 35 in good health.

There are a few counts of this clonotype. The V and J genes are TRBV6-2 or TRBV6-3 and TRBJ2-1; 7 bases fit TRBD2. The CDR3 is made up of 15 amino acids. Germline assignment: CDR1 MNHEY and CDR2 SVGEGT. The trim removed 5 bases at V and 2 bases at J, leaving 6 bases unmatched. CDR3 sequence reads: CASSTTGLPYNEQFF. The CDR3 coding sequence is TGTGCCAGCAGTACGACGGGACTACCCTACAATGAGCAGTTCTTC.

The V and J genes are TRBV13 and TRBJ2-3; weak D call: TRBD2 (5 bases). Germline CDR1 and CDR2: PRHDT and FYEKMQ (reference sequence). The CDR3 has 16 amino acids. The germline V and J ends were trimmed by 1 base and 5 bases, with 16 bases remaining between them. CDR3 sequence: CASSLVGVVGGDTQYF. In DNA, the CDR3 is TGTGCCAGCAGCTTAGTAGGCGTGGTCGGAGGAGATACGCAGTATTTT.

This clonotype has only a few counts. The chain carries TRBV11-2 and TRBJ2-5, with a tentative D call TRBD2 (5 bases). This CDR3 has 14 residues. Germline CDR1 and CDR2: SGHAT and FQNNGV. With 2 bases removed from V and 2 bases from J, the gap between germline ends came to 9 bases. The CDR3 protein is CASSLSTIQETQYF. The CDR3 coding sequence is TGTGCCAGCAGCTTATCGACTATTCAAGAGACCCAGTACTTC.

The CDR3: CASNSVGDTQYF. DNA for the CDR3: TGTGCCAGCAATTCTGTCGGGGATACGCAGTATTTT. This chain links TRBV28 with TRBJ2-3; D call uncertain. The V gene lost 7 bases and the J gene lost 6 bases, with 11 bases spanning the gap. The CDR3 has 12 amino acids. Germline V CDR1 and CDR2: MDHEN, SYDVKM.

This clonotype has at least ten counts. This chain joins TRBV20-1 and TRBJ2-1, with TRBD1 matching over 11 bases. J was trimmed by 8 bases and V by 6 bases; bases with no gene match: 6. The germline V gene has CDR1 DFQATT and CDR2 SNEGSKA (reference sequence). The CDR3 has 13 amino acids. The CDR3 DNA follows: TGCAGTGCCCCCGGGACAGGGGGGTATGAGCAGTTCTTC. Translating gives CSAPGTGGYEQFF.

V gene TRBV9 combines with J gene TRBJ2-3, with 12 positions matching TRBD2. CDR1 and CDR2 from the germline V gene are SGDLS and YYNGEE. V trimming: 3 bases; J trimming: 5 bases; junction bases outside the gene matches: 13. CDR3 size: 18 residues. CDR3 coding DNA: TGTGCCAGCAGCGAGGGGGCCCTAGCGGGAGGGCCCAAAGATACGCAGTATTTT. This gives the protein CASSEGALAGGPKDTQYF.

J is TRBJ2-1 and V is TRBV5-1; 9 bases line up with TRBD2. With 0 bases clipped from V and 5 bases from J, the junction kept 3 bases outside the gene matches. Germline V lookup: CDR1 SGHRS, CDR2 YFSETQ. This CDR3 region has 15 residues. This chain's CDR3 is CASSLVSSGDNEQFF. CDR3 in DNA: TGCGCCAGCAGCTTGGTGTCTAGCGGGGACAATGAGCAGTTCTTC.

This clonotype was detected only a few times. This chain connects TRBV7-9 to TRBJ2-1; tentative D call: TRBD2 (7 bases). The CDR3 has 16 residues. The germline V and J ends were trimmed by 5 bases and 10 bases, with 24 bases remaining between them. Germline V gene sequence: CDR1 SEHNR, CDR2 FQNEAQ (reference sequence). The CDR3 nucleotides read TGTGCCAGCAGCCCCTCGGGGGCGGCGGGGGCGTGGGAGCAGTTCTTC. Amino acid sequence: CASSPSGAAGAWEQFF.

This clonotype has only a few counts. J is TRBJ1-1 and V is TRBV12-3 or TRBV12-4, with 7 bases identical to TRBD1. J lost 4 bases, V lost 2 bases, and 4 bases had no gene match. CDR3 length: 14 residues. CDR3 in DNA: TGTGCCAGCAGTTTATCGCAGGGGGGCACTGAAGCTTTCTTT. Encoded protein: CASSLSQGGTEAFF.

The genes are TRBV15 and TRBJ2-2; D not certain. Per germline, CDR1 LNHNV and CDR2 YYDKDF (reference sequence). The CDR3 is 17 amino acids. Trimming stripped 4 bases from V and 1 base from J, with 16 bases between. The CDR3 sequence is CATSNPLDGKNTGELFF. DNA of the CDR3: TGTGCCACCAGCAATCCCCTGGATGGGAAGAACACCGGGGAGCTGTTTTTT.

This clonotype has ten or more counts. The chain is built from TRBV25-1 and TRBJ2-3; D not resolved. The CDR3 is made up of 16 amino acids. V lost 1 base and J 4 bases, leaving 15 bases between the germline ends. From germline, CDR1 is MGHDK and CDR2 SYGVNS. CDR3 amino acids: CASSELEFTSADTQYF. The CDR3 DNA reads TGTGCCAGCAGTGAATTAGAGTTCACCAGCGCAGATACGCAGTATTTT.

CDR3 in DNA: TGCAGTGCTACCGTAACGGGGGGACTAGCGGGGAGACGGGGAGAGACCCAGTACTTC. Its translation: CSATVTGGLAGRRGETQYF. The gene calls are TRBV20-1 and TRBJ2-5; 13 bases align to TRBD2. This CDR3 comprises 19 residues. The V segment lost 4 bases and the J segment 4 bases; nucleotides outside the gene matches: 18. Looked up from germline, CDR1 is DFQATT and CDR2 is SNEGSKA (reference sequence).

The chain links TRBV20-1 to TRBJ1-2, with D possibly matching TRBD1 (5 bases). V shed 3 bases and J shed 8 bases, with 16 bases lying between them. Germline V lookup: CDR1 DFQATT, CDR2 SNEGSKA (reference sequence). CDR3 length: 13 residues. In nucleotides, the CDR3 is TGCAGTGCTAGGGGGACCGCAGCCGGGGGCTACACCTTC. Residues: CSARGTAAGGYTF.